This T cell receptor beta chain was profiled in a study of post-analysis software for immune sequencing data. Sequencing libraries made from TCR beta cDNA carried unique molecular identifiers. Each CDR3 protein gets one entry after TCRdb re-called the PCR reads with MiXCR. The sample yields 450,000 to 650,000 distinct CDR3 sequences, roughly 40% seen once. Per germline, CDR1 LNHNV and CDR2 YYDKDF (reference sequence). The V gene end was trimmed by 0 bases and the J gene end by 4 bases; junction bases not matched to a gene: 11. The CDR3 sequence is 18 residues long. Study observations and caveats: Controls showed lower frequencies than patients for roughly 5 TRBV segments, and TRBV5-6, TRBV5-1 and TRBV20-1 were among these. Samples from a shared batch, those prepared together, strongly co-clustered by F measure. The study found significantly lower normalized Chao1 diversity in multiple sclerosis patients than in controls.

About this clonotype: Antigen unknown.

V and J are TRBV15 and TRBJ2-3; 9 bases map to TRBD1. The sample consisted of blood. This TCR came from a girl under 18 with multiple sclerosis. CDR3 sequence reads: CATSRDHLDRGNSDTQYF. CDR3 sequence (DNA): TGTGCCACCAGCAGAGACCACTTGGACAGGGGCAATTCAGATACGCAGTATTTT.